The next 2 T cell receptor beta chains were all read from a single sample in a study of blood T cell repertoires in COVID-19. Using immunoSEQ multiplex PCR, the repertoire was profiled, and TCRdb retains in-frame clones only, with some absent. Of some 200,000 clones listed, roughly 90% are singletons. The specimen was PBMCs or T cells enriched from blood (not recorded which). The receptors come from a woman younger than 35 who had recovered from COVID-19.

This clone turned up a few times. Germline is not matched at one junction end, which may reflect a read error. The V gene is TRBV28, the J gene TRBJ2-2; weak D call: TRBD1 (6 bases). CDR1 MDHEN and CDR2 SYDVKM come from the germline V gene. This CDR3 is 16 amino acids long. This chain's CDR3 is CASILAWTDEHRGAVF. CDR3 nucleotides: TGTGCCAGCATCCTCGCCTGGACAGATGAACACCGGGGAGCTGTTTTT.

This chain joins TRBV3-1 (or the pseudogene TRBV3-2) and TRBJ2-7; 12 bases agree with TRBD1. Germline trimming cut 0 bases from V and 4 bases from J; bases unmatched to any gene: 7. The CDR3 is made up of 17 amino acids. CDR1 and CDR2 from the germline V gene are LGHDT and YNNKEL (reference sequence). This CDR3 reads CASSQETGTGGVYEQYF. DNA for the CDR3: TGTGCCAGCAGCCAAGAAACAGGGACAGGGGGCGTGTACGAGCAGTACTTC.